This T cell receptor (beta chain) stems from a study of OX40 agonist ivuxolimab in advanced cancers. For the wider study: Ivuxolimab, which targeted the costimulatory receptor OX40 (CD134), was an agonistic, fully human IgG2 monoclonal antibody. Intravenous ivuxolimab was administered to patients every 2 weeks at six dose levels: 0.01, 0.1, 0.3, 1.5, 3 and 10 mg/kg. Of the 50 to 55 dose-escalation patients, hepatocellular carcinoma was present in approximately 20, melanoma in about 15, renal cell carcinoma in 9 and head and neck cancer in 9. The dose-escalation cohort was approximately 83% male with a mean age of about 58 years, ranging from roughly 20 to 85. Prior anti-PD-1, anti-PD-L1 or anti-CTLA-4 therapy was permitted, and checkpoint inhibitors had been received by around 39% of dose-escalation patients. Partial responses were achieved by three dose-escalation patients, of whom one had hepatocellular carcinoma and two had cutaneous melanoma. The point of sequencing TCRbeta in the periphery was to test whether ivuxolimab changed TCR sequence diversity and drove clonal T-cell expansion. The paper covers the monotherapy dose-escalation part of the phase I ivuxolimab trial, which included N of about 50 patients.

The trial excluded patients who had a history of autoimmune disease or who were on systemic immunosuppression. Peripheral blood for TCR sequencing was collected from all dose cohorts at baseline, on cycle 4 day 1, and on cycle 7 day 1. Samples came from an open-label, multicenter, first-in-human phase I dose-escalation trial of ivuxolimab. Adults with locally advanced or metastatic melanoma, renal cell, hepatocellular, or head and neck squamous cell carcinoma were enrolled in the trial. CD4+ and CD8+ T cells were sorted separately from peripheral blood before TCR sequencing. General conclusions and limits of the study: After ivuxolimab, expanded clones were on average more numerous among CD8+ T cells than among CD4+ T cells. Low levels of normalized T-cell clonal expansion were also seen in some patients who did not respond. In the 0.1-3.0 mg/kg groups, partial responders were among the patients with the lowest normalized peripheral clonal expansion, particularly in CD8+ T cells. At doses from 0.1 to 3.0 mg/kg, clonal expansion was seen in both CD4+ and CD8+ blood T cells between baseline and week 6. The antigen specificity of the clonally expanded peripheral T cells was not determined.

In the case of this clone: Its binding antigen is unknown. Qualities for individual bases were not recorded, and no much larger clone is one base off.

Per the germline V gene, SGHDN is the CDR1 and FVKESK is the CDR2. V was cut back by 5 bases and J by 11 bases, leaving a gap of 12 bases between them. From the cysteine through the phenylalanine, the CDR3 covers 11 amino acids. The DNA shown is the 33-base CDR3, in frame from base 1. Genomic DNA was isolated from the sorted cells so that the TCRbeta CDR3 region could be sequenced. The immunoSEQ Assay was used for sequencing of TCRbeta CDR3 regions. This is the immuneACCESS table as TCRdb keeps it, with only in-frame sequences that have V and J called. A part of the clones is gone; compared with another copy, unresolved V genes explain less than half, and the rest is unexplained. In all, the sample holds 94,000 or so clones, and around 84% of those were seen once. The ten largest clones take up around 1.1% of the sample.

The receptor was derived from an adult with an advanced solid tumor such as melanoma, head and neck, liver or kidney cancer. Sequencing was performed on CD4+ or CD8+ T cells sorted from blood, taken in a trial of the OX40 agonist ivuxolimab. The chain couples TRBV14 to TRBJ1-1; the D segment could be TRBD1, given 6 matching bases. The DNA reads TGTGCCAGCAGCGAAGGGGGAGGGGCTTTCTTT. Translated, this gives CASSEGGGAFF.